These 9 T cell receptor beta chains came from one sample sequenced in a study of blood T cell repertoires in COVID-19. Assay used: immunoSEQ multiplex PCR; TCRdb lists only in-frame clones, some missing. This table holds roughly 250,000 clones, 70% to 85% found once. Sample: peripheral blood. Receptors were obtained from a woman at least 80 years old with active or convalescent COVID-19.

This chain joins TRBV5-6 and TRBJ2-2, with 7 positions matching TRBD2. With V trimmed by 2 bases and J by 7 bases, 11 bases remained unmatched. The germline gives CDR1 SGHDT, CDR2 YYEEEE. This CDR3 has 16 amino acids. For the CDR3, the DNA is TGTGCCAGCAGCTTTCTTGGTGGGAGGGTCGTCGGGGAGCTGTTTTTT. Amino acid sequence: CASSFLGGRVVGELFF.

This sequence joins TRBV5-6 and TRBJ2-6; the match to TRBD2 covers 9 bases. This CDR3 comprises 19 residues. The germline gives CDR1 SGHDT, CDR2 YYEEEE. The V and J ends lost 2 bases and 0 bases, in that order; junction bases with no gene match: 9. The CDR3: CASSFFIAGASSGANVLTF. The CDR3 region has the DNA TGTGCCAGCAGCTTTTTCATAGCGGGGGCGAGCTCTGGGGCCAACGTCCTGACTTTC.

The chain is built from TRBV7-9 and TRBJ1-1; 8 bases fit TRBD1. The CDR3 runs 14 residues. V was clipped by 5 bases and J by 0 bases; unmatched bases: 2. Germline V gene sequence: CDR1 SEHNR, CDR2 FQNEAQ (reference sequence). In DNA form, the CDR3 reads TGTGCCAGCAGCACGACAGGGGTGAACACTGAAGCTTTCTTT. Protein product: CASSTTGVNTEAFF.

The chain couples TRBV1 to TRBJ1-5; TRBD1 reflects the table's D call only, with no check against the DNA. TRBV1 is shown as a pseudogene. The CDR3 sequence is 18 residues long. CDR3: CTSSCSGASIYSNQPQHF. The CDR3 nucleotides are TGCACCAGCAGTTGTTCAGGGGCGTCTATATATAGCAATCAGCCCCAGCATTTT.

V gene TRBV15 combines with J gene TRBJ2-5; D remains unclear. This CDR3 contains 14 residues. V was cut by 1 base and J by 4 bases, with 10 bases left in between. Germline V CDR1 and CDR2: LNHNV, YYDKDF (reference sequence). DNA for the CDR3: TGTGCCACCAGCAGAGCTCTAGTTGGAGAGACCCAGTACTTC. Translation gives CATSRALVGETQYF.

The chain has TRBV28 and TRBJ2-2; possibly TRBD2 for D (6 bases). The CDR3 loop spans 15 amino acids. Trimming left V 10 bases short and J 0 bases short, with 15 bases between. Germline CDR1 and CDR2: MDHEN and SYDVKM. CDR3 coding DNA: TGTGCCATCCGATCGGGGGTTGCGAACACCGGGGAGCTGTTTTTT. Its translation is CAIRSGVANTGELFF.

This clone occurred a few times. V is TRBV5-1 and J is TRBJ2-7, with D uncertain. The CDR3 consists of 13 residues. V lost 0 bases to trimming and J lost 5 bases, with 9 bases between them. Germline V gene sequence: CDR1 SGHRS, CDR2 YFSETQ. CDR3 coding DNA: TGCGCCAGCAGCTTGGTGCCCACTAACGAGCAGTACTTC. Translated: CASSLVPTNEQYF.

The chain uses TRBV28 and TRBJ1-2; maybe TRBD1 (5 bases). The germline CDR1 and CDR2 sequences are MDHEN and SYDVKM. The ends were cut back, 4 bases at V and 8 bases at J, with 14 bases in the middle. The CDR3 is 13 amino acids. CDR3 amino acids: CASSSPHRQGYTF. The CDR3 DNA is TGTGCCAGCAGTTCCCCTCACCGACAGGGCTACACCTTC.

This clone was observed a single time. The rearrangement uses TRBV7-9 and TRBJ1-3; D not certain. The CDR3 spans 16 residues. V was shortened by 6 bases and J by 1 base, with 16 bases between the two germline ends. Germline V lookup: CDR1 SEHNR, CDR2 FQNEAQ (reference sequence). CDR3 nucleotide sequence: TGTGCCAGCAGTCGCACCCTAGGATTTTCTGGAAACACCATATATTTT. Protein product: CASSRTLGFSGNTIYF.